The present T cell receptor (beta chain) was sequenced within a study of blood T cell repertoires in COVID-19. Study summary: Donors in the United States, Italy and Spain gave samples during acute or convalescent COVID-19.

Germline trimming cut 5 bases from V and 3 bases from J; bases unmatched to any gene: 5. CDR1 and CDR2 (germline): ENHRY, SYGVKD. The CDR3 contains 14 residues. The assay was immunoSEQ multiplex PCR, and TCRdb's table has in-frame clones only and misses some. The table shows more than 300,000 clones, with more than 75% occurring only once. Assignment of participants to cohorts was predicated upon participant-reported clinical history. Specimen: PBMCs or T cells enriched from blood (not recorded which). The receptor was derived from a young woman who had recovered from COVID-19. This chain links TRBV10-3 with TRBJ2-3, with TRBD1 matching over 7 bases. CDR3 loop: CAISLSDRTDTQYF. The CDR3 DNA reads as TGTGCCATCAGTCTTTCGGACAGGACAGATACGCAGTATTTT.